These 20 T cell receptor beta chains were sequenced from one sample in a study of T cell responses to AZD1222 COVID-19 vaccine. Data came from immunoSEQ multiplex PCR; TCRdb stores just in-frame clones and leaves some out. Here the sample spans some 84,000 clones, 65% to 90% being singletons. Specimen: peripheral blood, collected on day 0 of AZD1222 vaccination. The receptors were gathered from an adult in good health.

The V and J genes are TRBV4-3 and TRBJ1-5; D ambiguous. The V gene lost 5 bases and the J gene lost 5 bases, with 10 bases spanning the gap. CDR1 and CDR2 (germline): LGHNA, YSLEER. The CDR3 runs to 13 residues. The DNA for the CDR3 is TGCGCCAGCAGCGGCAACCGTGATCAGCCCCAGCATTTT. Protein: CASSGNRDQPQHF.

The V call is TRBV5-1, the J call TRBJ1-4; D not resolved. Germline V gene data show CDR1 as SGHRS and CDR2 as YFSETQ. The CDR3 is 15 residues long. V was trimmed by 4 bases and J by 0 bases, leaving 10 bases between them. The CDR3 region has the DNA TGCGCCAGCAGCCAGACGGAGGCAACTAATGAAAAACTGTTTTTT. This translates into CASSQTEATNEKLFF.

The chain links TRBV5-6 to TRBJ2-7, with 10 bases fitting TRBD1. The germline V gene encodes CDR1 SGHDT and CDR2 YYEEEE. This CDR3 has 14 amino acids. V shed 4 bases, J shed 6 bases, and the junction held 7 bases outside the gene matches. This chain's CDR3 is CASSTGTGEIEQYF. In DNA form, the CDR3 reads TGTGCCAGCAGCACCGGGACAGGGGAAATCGAGCAGTACTTC.

The chain has TRBV11-3 and TRBJ2-1; 9 positions match TRBD2. The germline gives CDR1 SGHNT, CDR2 YENEEA. V shed 5 bases, J shed 4 bases, and the junction held 9 bases outside the gene matches. This CDR3 contains 16 residues. This CDR3 reads CASSPGAGGAYNEQFF. The CDR3 region has the DNA TGTGCCAGCAGCCCAGGGGCGGGAGGGGCTTACAATGAGCAGTTCTTC.

CDR3 DNA sequence: TGTGCCACCTCCCCGGGTCATGAGACCCAGTACTTC. Its protein product is CATSPGHETQYF. The genes are TRBV6-1 and TRBJ2-5; D gene uncertain. The CDR3 is 12 residues long. The V gene lost 10 bases and the J gene lost 5 bases, with 14 bases spanning the gap. Germline V gene data show CDR1 as MNHNS and CDR2 as SASEGT.

This chain uses TRBV29-1 with TRBJ1-1; 7 bases match TRBD1. This CDR3 has 14 residues. V lost 4 bases to trimming and J lost 6 bases; unmatched junction nucleotides: 11. Germline V lookup: CDR1 SQVTM, CDR2 ANQGSEA. The CDR3 sequence is CSVGRQGRIAEAFF. CDR3 coding DNA: TGCAGCGTTGGGAGACAGGGAAGGATTGCTGAAGCTTTCTTT.

The rearrangement uses TRBV6-6 and TRBJ2-7; 13 nucleotides agree with TRBD2. The V gene's germline CDR1 is MNHNY and CDR2 SVGAGI (reference sequence). The V segment lost 2 bases and the J segment 3 bases; nucleotides outside the gene matches: 4. The length of the CDR3 is 16 residues. The CDR3 spells CASSYGGTSGDYEQYF. The CDR3 DNA follows: TGTGCCAGCAGTTACGGCGGGACTAGCGGGGACTACGAGCAGTACTTC.

The gene calls are TRBV28 and TRBJ2-1, with 9 nucleotides matching TRBD2. The trim removed 7 bases at V and 1 base at J, leaving 5 bases unmatched. This CDR3 region has 15 residues. The germline V gene has CDR1 MDHEN and CDR2 SYDVKM. CDR3 residues: CASTTGLASYNEQFF. The CDR3 DNA follows: TGTGCCAGCACCACCGGACTAGCGTCCTACAATGAGCAGTTCTTC.

The rearrangement joins TRBV14 to TRBJ1-1; D is unresolved. Germline CDR1 SGHDN, CDR2 FVKESK. The CDR3 totals 15 residues. Trimming took off 2 bases at V and 6 bases at J, with 16 bases between the two ends. DNA of the CDR3: TGTGCCAGCAGCCAACCTGCAGCTCTGATCGCTGAAGCTTTCTTT. Encoded protein: CASSQPAALIAEAFF.

This chain uses TRBV2 with TRBJ2-4; no firm D call. The CDR3 runs to 16 residues. Germline V CDR1 and CDR2: SNHLY, FYNNEI. V gave up 1 base and J gave up 4 bases, with 14 bases separating them. The CDR3 sequence is CASSEGPAEGKNIQYF. CDR3 sequence (DNA): TGTGCCAGCAGTGAAGGACCGGCAGAAGGTAAAAACATTCAGTACTTC.

The sample holds a few counts of this clone. The chain uses TRBV27 and TRBJ1-1; TRBD1 is a possible D gene (6 bases). The CDR3 is 13 residues long. CDR1 is MNHEY, CDR2 SMNVEV, per germline (reference sequence). Trimming took 7 bases from V and 7 from J, leaving 16 bases between them. The CDR3 loop reads CASKAWAGVEAFF. The CDR3, as DNA: TGTGCCAGCAAGGCCTGGGCAGGGGTTGAAGCTTTCTTT.

The chain carries TRBV5-5 and TRBJ1-1; 9 nucleotides match TRBD1. Germline V gives CDR1 SGHKS, CDR2 YYEKEE (reference sequence). The CDR3 is 17 residues long. The ends lost 4 bases at V and 4 bases at J; junction bases unmatched: 14. CDR3 in amino acids: CASSAGTGTLRSTEAFF. The CDR3 DNA follows: TGTGCCAGCAGCGCCGGGACAGGGACTTTGCGGAGCACTGAAGCTTTCTTT.

CDR3 nucleotide sequence: TGTGCCAGCAGCTTAGTGGGCAGGGGGCTTGTTCAGCCCCAGCATTTT. Translated: CASSLVGRGLVQPQHF. The chain joins TRBV7-8 to TRBJ1-5; 8 nucleotides agree with TRBD1. With V trimmed by 1 base and J by 6 bases, 8 bases remained unmatched. The germline V gene encodes CDR1 SGHVS and CDR2 FQNEAQ. There are 16 residues in the CDR3.

In DNA form, the CDR3 reads TGTGCCCGAACTGAGGGACCCACCATATATTTT. Its protein product is CARTEGPTIYF. The rearrangement links TRBV30 to TRBJ1-3, with D perhaps matching TRBD1 (5 bases). Trimming cost V 8 bases and J 9 bases, with 14 bases left between them. The CDR3 loop spans 11 amino acids. Germline lookup yields CDR1 GTSNPN and CDR2 SVGIG (reference sequence). Full variable domain (rest looked up from reference TRBV30 and TRBJ1-3): SQTIHQWPATLVQPVGSPLSLECTVEGTSNPNLYWYRQAAGRGLQLLFYSVGIGQISSEVPQNLSASRPQDRQFILSSKKLLLSDSGFYLCARTEGPTIYFGEGSWLTVV.

The chain has TRBV5-4 and TRBJ2-1; 10 positions agree with TRBD2. CDR3 size: 15 residues. With 4 bases clipped from V and 7 bases from J, the junction kept 8 bases outside the gene matches. CDR1 SGHNT and CDR2 YYREEE come from the germline V gene (reference sequence). In DNA, the CDR3 is TGTGCCAGCAGCCGGGGACTAGCGAGCCGGAATGAGCAGTTCTTC. Protein: CASSRGLASRNEQFF. The complete variable domain, with remaining parts taken from reference TRBV5-4 and TRBJ2-1, reads ETGVTQSPTHLIKTRGQQVTLRCSSQSGHNTVSWYQQALGQGPQFIFQYYREEENGRGNFPPRFSGLQFPNYSSELNVNALELDDSALYLCASSRGLASRNEQFFGPGTRLTVL.

This clone has only one observation. The chain is built from TRBV7-2 and TRBJ1-2; 8 positions match TRBD1. V lost 1 base, J lost 3 bases, and 7 bases stayed unmatched. This CDR3 spans 16 amino acids. Germline V CDR1 and CDR2: SGHTA, FQGNSA. CDR3 bases: TGTGCCAGCAGCTTAGGGCAGGGGGCGGTGGACTATGGCTACACCTTC. Translating gives CASSLGQGAVDYGYTF. Looking up the rest from reference TRBV7-2 and TRBJ1-2 gives the full variable domain: GAGVSQSPSNKVTEKGKDVELRCDPISGHTALYWYRQSLGQGLEFLIYFQGNSAPDKSGLPSDRFSAERTGGSVSTLTIQRTQQEDSAVYLCASSLGQGAVDYGYTFGSGTRLTVV.

The chain uses TRBV7-8 and TRBJ1-3; D unclear. The germline CDR1 and CDR2 sequences are SGHVS and FQNEAQ. V lost 1 base to trimming and J lost 0 bases, with 7 bases between them. The CDR3 length is 15 residues. The CDR3 here is CASSLERFSGNTIYF. DNA of the CDR3: TGTGCCAGCAGCTTAGAAAGGTTCTCTGGAAACACCATATATTTT.

The chain joins TRBV7-6 to TRBJ2-7, with 9 nucleotides matching TRBD2. CDR3 length: 15 residues. Trimming at V came to 1 base and at J to 4 bases, leaving 5 bases not matched to a gene. Per germline, CDR1 SGHVS and CDR2 FNYEAQ. The CDR3 DNA sequence: TGTGCCAGCAGCTTAGACGCGGGAGGGGGATACGAGCAGTACTTC. Encoded protein: CASSLDAGGGYEQYF.

The chain is built from TRBV6-2 or TRBV6-3 and TRBJ2-7; possibly TRBD1 for D (6 bases). This CDR3 contains 14 residues. Germline V gene sequence: CDR1 MNHEY, CDR2 SVGEGT. Trimming took off 5 bases at V and 4 bases at J, with 15 bases between the two ends. The CDR3: CASSDTDSAYEQYF. CDR3 sequence (DNA): TGTGCCAGCAGTGACACGGACAGCGCATACGAGCAGTACTTC.

The V gene is TRBV7-8, the J gene TRBJ2-7; 9 bases are a match to TRBD1. The J segment lost 0 bases and the V segment lost 3 bases, leaving 3 bases of the junction unmatched. There are 15 residues in the CDR3. Germline loops: CDR1 SGHVS, CDR2 FQNEAQ. This CDR3 reads CASSLGQGNSYEQYF. The CDR3 bases are TGTGCCAGCAGCTTGGGACAGGGTAACTCCTACGAGCAGTACTTC. Based on the CDR3 plus reference TRBV7-8 and TRBJ2-7, the full variable domain is GAGVSQSPRYKVAKRGQDVALRCDPISGHVSLFWYQQALGQGPEFLTYFQNEAQLDKSGLPSDRFFAERPEGSVSTLKIQRTQQEDSAVYLCASSLGQGNSYEQYFGPGTRLTVT.